This is a list of T cell receptor beta chains from one sample in a study of shared clonotypes between healthy human individuals. Libraries were prepared by immunoSEQ multiplex PCR; TCRdb keeps only in-frame clonotypes and omits some of them. The table records approximately 500,000 clones, 81% of them present only once. The sequencing sample was made of PBMCs. The receptors derive from a middle-aged woman in good health. Some clones in this sample may be carry-over from other donors' samples. Both conserved end residues are trimmed from each CDR3.

cdr3_length	v_call	j_call	cdr3_aa
11	TRBV28	TRBJ2-2	ASSIPGTGELF
13	TRBV28	TRBJ2-1	ASRGSGRSTGKQF
12	TRBV7-2	TRBJ2-5	ASSLGPYQETQY
14	TRBV4-2	TRBJ2-1	ASSPQVAGAYNEQF
15	TRBV7-9	TRBJ2-1	ASSPRLAASSYNEQF
12	TRBV30	TRBJ2-1	AWETGLTSNEQF
13	TRBV4-1	TRBJ1-1	ASSQTGTGNTEAF
12	TRBV30	TRBJ2-5	AWSPGGVVETQY
14	TRBV6-6	TRBJ2-6	ASRGQGAPGANVLT
11	TRBV5-1	TRBJ2-3	ASSKTGEDTQY
14	TRBV6-5	TRBJ2-1	ASSYYSGPTYNEQF
10	TRBV7-2	TRBJ2-5	ASSPTQETQY
14	TRBV5-1	TRBJ2-7	ASSEGSSGRRYEQY
13	TRBV6-1	TRBJ2-7	ASSARSSAGYEQY
13	TRBV7-7	TRBJ2-5	ASSLFSGSLETQY
13	TRBV5-4	TRBJ2-7	ASSLEGAQGWEQY
10	TRBV5-6	TRBJ1-1	ASSFGLTEAF
10	TRBV7-9	TRBJ1-1	ASSLDSLEAF
12	TRBV7-6	TRBJ2-7	ASSLAEGGYEQY
13	TRBV28	TRBJ2-7	ASSFQGGSYYEQY
14	TRBV6-5	TRBJ1-4	ASSYLGGPTNEKLF
14	TRBV7-3	TRBJ2-1	ASSLRASGRRNEQF
13	TRBV19	TRBJ1-2	ASKLDSRWDYGYT
12	TRBV30	TRBJ1-2	AWSSQTYHYGYT
12	TRBV5-8	TRBJ2-4	ASSFRQAENIQY
16	TRBV28	TRBJ2-6	ASRPGGTVTSGANVLT
14	TRBV9	TRBJ2-1	ASSETGGLANNEQF
14	TRBV4-2	TRBJ2-7	ASSQGDRALSHEQY
11	TRBV10-3	TRBJ1-4	AIRQGLEEKLF
14	TRBV4-1	TRBJ2-7	ASSQEAVGRTYEQY
12	TRBV2	TRBJ2-7	ASSEGLAVHEQY
13	TRBV9	TRBJ2-3	ASSSRGGSTDTQY
12	TRBV5-1	TRBJ2-2	ASRLAGNTGELF
11	TRBV7-3	TRBJ2-2	ASSLNGVGELF
14	TRBV19	TRBJ1-4	ASRCLYLGVGEKLF
14	TRBV18	TRBJ2-1	ASSPLTSGASNEQF
10	TRBV5-4	TRBJ2-3	ASSFGTDTQY
11	TRBV2	TRBJ1-2	ASRSRAGYGYT
13	TRBV11-2	TRBJ2-3	ASSLDSGGGDTQY
10	TRBV2	TRBJ1-5	ASTETGQPQH
9	TRBV5-1	TRBJ2-2	ASSLPGELF
11	TRBV28	TRBJ2-7	ASSLSSSYEQY
12	TRBV25-1	TRBJ2-7	ASSPRTASYEQY
16	TRBV27	TRBJ2-6	ASSRRTGFLDGANVLT
11	TRBV7-9	TRBJ2-7	ASSLSGRYEQY